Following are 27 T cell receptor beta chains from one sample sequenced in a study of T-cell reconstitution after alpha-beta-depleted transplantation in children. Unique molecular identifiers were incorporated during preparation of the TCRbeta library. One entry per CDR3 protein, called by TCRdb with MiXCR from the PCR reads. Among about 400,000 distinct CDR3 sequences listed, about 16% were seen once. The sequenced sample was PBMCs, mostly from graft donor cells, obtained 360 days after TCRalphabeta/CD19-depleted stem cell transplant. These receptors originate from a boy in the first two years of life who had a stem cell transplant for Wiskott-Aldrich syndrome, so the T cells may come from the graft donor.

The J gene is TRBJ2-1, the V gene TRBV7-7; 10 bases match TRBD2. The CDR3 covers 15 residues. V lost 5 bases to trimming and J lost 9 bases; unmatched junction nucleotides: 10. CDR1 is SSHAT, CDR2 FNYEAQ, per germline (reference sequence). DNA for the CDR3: TGTGCCAGCAGCAAGGAAGCGGGGGGGCTGGGTGAGCAGTTCTTC. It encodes CASSKEAGGLGEQFF.

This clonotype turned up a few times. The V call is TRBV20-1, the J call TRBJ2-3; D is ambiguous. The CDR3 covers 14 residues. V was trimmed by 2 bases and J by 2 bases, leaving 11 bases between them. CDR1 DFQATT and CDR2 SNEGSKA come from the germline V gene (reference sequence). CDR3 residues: CSARPRYYTDTQYF. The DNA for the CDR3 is TGCAGTGCTAGACCTAGATATTACACAGATACGCAGTATTTT.

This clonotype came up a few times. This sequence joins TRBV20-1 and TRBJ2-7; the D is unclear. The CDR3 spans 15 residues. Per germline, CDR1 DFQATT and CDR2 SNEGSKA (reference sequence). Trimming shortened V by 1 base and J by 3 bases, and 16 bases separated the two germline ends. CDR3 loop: CSARVPQWRNYEQYF. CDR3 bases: TGCAGTGCTAGAGTCCCCCAGTGGCGTAACTACGAGCAGTACTTC.

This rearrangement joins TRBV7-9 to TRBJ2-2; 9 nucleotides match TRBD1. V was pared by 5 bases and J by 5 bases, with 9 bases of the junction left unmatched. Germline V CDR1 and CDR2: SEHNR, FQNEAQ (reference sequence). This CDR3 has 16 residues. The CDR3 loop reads CASSAPAQGATGELFF. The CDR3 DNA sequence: TGTGCCAGCAGCGCCCCGGCACAGGGGGCAACCGGGGAGCTGTTTTTT.

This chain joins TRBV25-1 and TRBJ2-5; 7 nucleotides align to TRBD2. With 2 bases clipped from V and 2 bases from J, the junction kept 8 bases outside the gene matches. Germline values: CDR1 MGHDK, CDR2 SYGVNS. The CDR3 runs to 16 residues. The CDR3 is CASSEGSGLVQETQYF. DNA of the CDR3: TGTGCCAGCAGTGAAGGATCCGGACTAGTTCAAGAGACCCAGTACTTC.

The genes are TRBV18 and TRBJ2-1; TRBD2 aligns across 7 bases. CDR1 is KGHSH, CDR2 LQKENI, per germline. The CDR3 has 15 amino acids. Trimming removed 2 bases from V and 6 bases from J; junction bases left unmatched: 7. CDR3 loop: CASSPRASGSNEQFF. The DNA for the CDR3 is TGTGCCAGCTCACCAAGGGCTAGCGGCAGCAATGAGCAGTTCTTC.

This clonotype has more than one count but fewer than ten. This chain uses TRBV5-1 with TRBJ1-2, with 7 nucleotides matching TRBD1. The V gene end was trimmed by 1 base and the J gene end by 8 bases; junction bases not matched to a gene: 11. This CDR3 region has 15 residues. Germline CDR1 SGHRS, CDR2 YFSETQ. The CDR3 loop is CASSLKGPTGAGYTF. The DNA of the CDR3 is TGCGCCAGCAGCTTGAAGGGCCCCACAGGGGCCGGCTACACCTTC.

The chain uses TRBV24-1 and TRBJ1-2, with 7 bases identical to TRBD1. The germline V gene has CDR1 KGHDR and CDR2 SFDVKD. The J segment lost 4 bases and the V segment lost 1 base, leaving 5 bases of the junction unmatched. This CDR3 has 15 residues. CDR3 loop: CATSDFQGGAYGYTF. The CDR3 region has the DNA TGTGCCACCAGTGATTTCCAGGGGGGCGCCTATGGCTACACCTTC.

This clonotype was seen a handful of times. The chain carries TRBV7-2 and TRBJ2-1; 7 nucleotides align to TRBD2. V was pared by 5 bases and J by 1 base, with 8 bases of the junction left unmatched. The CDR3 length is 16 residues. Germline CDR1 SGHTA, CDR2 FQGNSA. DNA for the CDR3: TGTGCCAGCAGCCAGCGGGGACTATTTTCCTACAATGAGCAGTTCTTC. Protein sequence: CASSQRGLFSYNEQFF.

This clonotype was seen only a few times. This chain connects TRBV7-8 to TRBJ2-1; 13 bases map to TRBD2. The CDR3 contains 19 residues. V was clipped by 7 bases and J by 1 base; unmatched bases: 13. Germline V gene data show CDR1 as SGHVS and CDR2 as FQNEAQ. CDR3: CASKRPGLAGRGSYNEQFF. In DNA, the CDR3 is TGTGCCAGCAAAAGACCGGGACTAGCGGGACGGGGTTCCTACAATGAGCAGTTCTTC.

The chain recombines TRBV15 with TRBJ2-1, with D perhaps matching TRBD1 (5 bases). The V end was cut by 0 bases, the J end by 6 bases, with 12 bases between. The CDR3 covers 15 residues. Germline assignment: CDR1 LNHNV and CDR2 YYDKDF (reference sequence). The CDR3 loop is CATSRDRVSGNEQFF. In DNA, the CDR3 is TGTGCCACCAGCAGAGACAGGGTTTCGGGCAATGAGCAGTTCTTC.

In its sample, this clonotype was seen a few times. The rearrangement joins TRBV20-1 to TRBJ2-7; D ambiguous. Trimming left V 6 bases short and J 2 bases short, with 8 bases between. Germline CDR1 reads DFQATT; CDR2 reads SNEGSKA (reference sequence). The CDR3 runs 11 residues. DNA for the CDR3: TGCAGTGCCGGGTTTCCCTACGAGCAGTACTTC. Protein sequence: CSAGFPYEQYF.

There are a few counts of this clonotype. The CDR3 DNA reads TGTGCCAGCAGTTACAGAGGTTCGGGTTTACAAGAGACCCAGTACTTC. Its protein is CASSYRGSGLQETQYF. V usage is TRBV6-5 and J usage is TRBJ2-5; D is uncertain. Germline loops: CDR1 MNHEY, CDR2 SVGAGI. Trimming took off 2 bases at V and 2 bases at J, with 15 bases between the two ends. The CDR3 is made up of 16 amino acids.

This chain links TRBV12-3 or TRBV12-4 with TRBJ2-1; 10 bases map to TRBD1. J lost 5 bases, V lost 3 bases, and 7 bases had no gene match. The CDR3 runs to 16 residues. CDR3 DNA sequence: TGTGCCAGCAGTTTCGGGCCGGGACAGGGGAACAATGAGCAGTTCTTC. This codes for CASSFGPGQGNNEQFF.

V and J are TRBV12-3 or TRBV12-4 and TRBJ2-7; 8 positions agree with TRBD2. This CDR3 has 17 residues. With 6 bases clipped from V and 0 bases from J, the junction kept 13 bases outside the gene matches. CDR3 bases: TGTGCCAGCAGCACGCAGCGGGGGCGGTGGAGCTCCTACGAGCAGTACTTC. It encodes CASSTQRGRWSSYEQYF.

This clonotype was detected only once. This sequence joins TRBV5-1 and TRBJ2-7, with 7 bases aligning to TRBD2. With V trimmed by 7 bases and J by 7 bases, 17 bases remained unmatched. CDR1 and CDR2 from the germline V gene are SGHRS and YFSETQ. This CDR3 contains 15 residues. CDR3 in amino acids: CASRRTSVGEGEQYF. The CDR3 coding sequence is TGCGCCAGCCGCCGCACCTCCGTGGGGGAGGGGGAGCAGTACTTC.

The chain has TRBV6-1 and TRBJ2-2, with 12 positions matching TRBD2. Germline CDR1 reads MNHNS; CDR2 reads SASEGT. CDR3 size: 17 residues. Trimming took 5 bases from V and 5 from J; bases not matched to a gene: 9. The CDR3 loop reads CASSRRTSGAATGELFF. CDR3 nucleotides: TGTGCCAGCAGTCGACGGACTAGCGGGGCGGCAACCGGGGAGCTGTTTTTT.

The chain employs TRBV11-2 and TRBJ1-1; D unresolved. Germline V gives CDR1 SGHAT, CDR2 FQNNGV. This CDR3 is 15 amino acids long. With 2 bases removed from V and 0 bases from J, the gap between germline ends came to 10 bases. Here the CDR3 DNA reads TGTGCCAGCAGCTTAACGGGGTCGGTGAACACTGAAGCTTTCTTT. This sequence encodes CASSLTGSVNTEAFF. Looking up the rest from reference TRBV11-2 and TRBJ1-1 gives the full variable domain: EAGVAQSPRYKIIEKRQSVAFWCNPISGHATLYWYQQILGQGPKLLIQFQNNGVVDDSQLPKDRFSAERLKGVDSTLKIQPAKLEDSAVYLCASSLTGSVNTEAFFGQGTRLTVV.

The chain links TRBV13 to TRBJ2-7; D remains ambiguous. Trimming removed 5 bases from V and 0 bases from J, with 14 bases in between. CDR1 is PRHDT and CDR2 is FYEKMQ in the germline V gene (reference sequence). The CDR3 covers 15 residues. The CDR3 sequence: CASSPSLQSSYEQYF. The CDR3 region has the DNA TGTGCCAGCAGCCCGAGCCTCCAAAGCTCCTACGAGCAGTACTTC. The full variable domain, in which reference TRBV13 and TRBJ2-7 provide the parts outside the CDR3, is AAGVIQSPRHLIKEKRETATLKCYPIPRHDTVYWYQQGPGQDPQFLISFYEKMQSDKGSIPDRFSAQQFSDYHSELNMSSLELGDSALYFCASSPSLQSSYEQYFGPGTRLTVT.

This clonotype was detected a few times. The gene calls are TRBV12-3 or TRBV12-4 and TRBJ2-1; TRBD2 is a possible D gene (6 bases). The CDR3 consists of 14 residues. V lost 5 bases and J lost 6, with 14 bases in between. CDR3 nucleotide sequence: TGTGCCAGCAGTCCGCCCGGGACTTTCAATGAGCAGTTCTTC. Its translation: CASSPPGTFNEQFF.

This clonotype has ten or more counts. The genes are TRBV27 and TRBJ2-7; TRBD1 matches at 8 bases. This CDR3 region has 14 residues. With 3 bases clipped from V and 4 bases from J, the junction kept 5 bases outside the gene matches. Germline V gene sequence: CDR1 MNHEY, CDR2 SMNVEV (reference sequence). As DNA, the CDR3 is TGTGCCAGCAGTTTGGACAGGGTAGGATACGAGCAGTACTTC. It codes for CASSLDRVGYEQYF.

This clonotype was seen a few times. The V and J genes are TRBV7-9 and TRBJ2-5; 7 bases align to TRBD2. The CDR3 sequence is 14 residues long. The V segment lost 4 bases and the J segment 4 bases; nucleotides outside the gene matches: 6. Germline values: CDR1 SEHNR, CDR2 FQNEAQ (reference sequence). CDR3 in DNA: TGTGCCAGCAGCTACCTCAGGGAGGGAGAGACCCAGTACTTC. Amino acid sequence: CASSYLREGETQYF.

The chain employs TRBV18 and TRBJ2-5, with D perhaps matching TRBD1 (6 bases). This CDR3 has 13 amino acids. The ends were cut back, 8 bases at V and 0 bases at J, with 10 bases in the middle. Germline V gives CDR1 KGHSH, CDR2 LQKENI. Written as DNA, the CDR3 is TGTGCCAGCACAAGGGGGAACCAAGAGACCCAGTACTTC. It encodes CASTRGNQETQYF.

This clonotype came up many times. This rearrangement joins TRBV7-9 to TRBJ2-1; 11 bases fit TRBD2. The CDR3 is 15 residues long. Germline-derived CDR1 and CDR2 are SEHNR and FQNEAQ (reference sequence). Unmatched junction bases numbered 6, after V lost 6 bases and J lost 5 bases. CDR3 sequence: CASRSGTSGNNEQFF. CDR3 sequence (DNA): TGTGCCAGCAGGAGCGGGACTAGCGGAAACAATGAGCAGTTCTTC.

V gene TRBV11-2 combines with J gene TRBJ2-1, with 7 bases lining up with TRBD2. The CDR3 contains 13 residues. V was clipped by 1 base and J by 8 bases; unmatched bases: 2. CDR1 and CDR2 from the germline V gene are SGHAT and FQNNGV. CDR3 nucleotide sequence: TGTGCCAGCAGCTTAGTGGGGGGGGATGAGCAGTTCTTC. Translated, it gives CASSLVGGDEQFF. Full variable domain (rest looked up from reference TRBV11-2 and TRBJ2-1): EAGVAQSPRYKIIEKRQSVAFWCNPISGHATLYWYQQILGQGPKLLIQFQNNGVVDDSQLPKDRFSAERLKGVDSTLKIQPAKLEDSAVYLCASSLVGGDEQFFGPGTRLTVL.

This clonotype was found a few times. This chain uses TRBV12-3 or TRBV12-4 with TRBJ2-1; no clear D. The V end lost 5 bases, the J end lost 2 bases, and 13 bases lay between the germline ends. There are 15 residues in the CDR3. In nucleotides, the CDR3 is TGTGCCAGCAGTACGTACAAGCACACCTACAATGAGCAGTTCTTC. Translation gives CASSTYKHTYNEQFF.

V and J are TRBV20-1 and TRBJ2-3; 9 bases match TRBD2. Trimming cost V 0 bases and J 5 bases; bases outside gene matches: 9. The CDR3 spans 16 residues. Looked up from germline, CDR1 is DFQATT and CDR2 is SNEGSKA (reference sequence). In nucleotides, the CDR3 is TGCAGTGCTAGAGATCTGGCGGGGGGGCAGATAGATACGCAGTATTTT. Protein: CSARDLAGGQIDTQYF.